Each of the 28 T cell receptor beta chains below was sequenced from the same sample in a study of blood T cell repertoires in COVID-19. Some clones are missing from TCRdb's copy, which holds only in-frame ones; the method was immunoSEQ multiplex PCR. The sample yields about 220,000 clones, more than 70% seen once. What was sequenced was peripheral blood. The receptors originated from a woman at least 80 years old with acute or convalescent COVID-19.

Written as DNA, the CDR3 is TGTGCCAGCAGTTCCGGACAGGGGGAAGTGGCTTTCTTT. Its translation: CASSSGQGEVAFF. The chain carries TRBV12-3 or TRBV12-4 and TRBJ1-1, with 10 bases lining up with TRBD1. The CDR3 is made up of 13 amino acids. The ends lost 4 bases at V and 11 bases at J; junction bases unmatched: 7.

The V gene is TRBV3-1 (or the pseudogene TRBV3-2), the J gene TRBJ2-2; 7 nucleotides line up with TRBD1. Germline values: CDR1 LGHDT, CDR2 YNNKEL (reference sequence). There are 14 residues in the CDR3. Germline trimming cut 1 base from V and 7 bases from J; bases unmatched to any gene: 3. The CDR3, as DNA: TGTGCCAGCAGCCAAGCAGACAGGGACGGGGAGCTGTTTTTT. Amino acid sequence: CASSQADRDGELFF.

In its sample, this clone was seen a few times. The gene calls are TRBV6-2 or TRBV6-3 and TRBJ2-7, with TRBD2 identical over 7 bases. Unmatched junction bases numbered 3, after V lost 2 bases and J lost 2 bases. Looked up from germline, CDR1 is MNHEY and CDR2 is SVGEGT. This CDR3 region has 14 residues. The CDR3 protein is CASSYRGGTYEQYF. For the CDR3, the DNA is TGTGCCAGCAGTTACAGGGGAGGGACCTACGAGCAGTACTTC.

The chain couples TRBV5-8 to TRBJ2-1; 8 bases line up with TRBD1. With 4 bases clipped from V and 5 bases from J, the junction kept 11 bases outside the gene matches. Germline assignment: CDR1 SGHTS and CDR2 YDEGEE. The CDR3 extends over 16 amino acids. CDR3 in amino acids: CASSMGTGASHNEQFF. The CDR3 nucleotides read TGTGCCAGCAGCATGGGGACAGGCGCTTCCCACAATGAGCAGTTCTTC.

The rearrangement uses TRBV2 and TRBJ2-7; 9 bases line up with TRBD1. After removal of 7 bases from V and 6 bases from J, the junction contained 13 bases not matched to a gene. Germline CDR1 reads SNHLY; CDR2 reads FYNNEI. CDR3 length: 15 amino acids. The CDR3 nucleotides are TGTGCCAGCACCGAGATCCCGGGACAGGGAATCGAGCAGTACTTC. This gives the protein CASTEIPGQGIEQYF.

The chain is built from TRBV29-1 and TRBJ1-1; 9 nucleotides align to TRBD1. V trimming: 1 base; J trimming: 3 bases; junction bases outside the gene matches: 6. Germline V gene sequence: CDR1 SQVTM, CDR2 ANQGSEA. The CDR3 length is 15 residues. DNA of the CDR3: TGCAGCGTTGAAGGGCGGGGACAGGGCGACACTGAAGCTTTCTTT. Its translation is CSVEGRGQGDTEAFF.

The rearrangement joins TRBV27 to TRBJ1-2; no clear D. Germline loops: CDR1 MNHEY, CDR2 SMNVEV (reference sequence). The V end was cut by 6 bases, the J end by 4 bases, with 6 bases between. The CDR3 runs 11 residues. CDR3 residues: CASRDFYGYTF. In DNA, the CDR3 is TGTGCCAGCAGGGACTTCTATGGCTACACCTTC.

V and J are TRBV7-9 and TRBJ1-2; D is perhaps TRBD1 (5 bases). With 1 base removed from V and 7 bases from J, the gap between germline ends came to 10 bases. The CDR3 length is 13 residues. Germline CDR1 is SEHNR and CDR2 is FQNEAQ (reference sequence). The CDR3 region has the DNA TGTGCCAGCAGCTTAGGGGGCGGGAGTGGCTACACCTTC. Translating gives CASSLGGGSGYTF.

This rearrangement joins TRBV15 to TRBJ1-5, with TRBD1 matching 7 bases. CDR3 length equals 18 residues. Losses at the gene ends were 3 bases for V and 0 bases for J; bases not matched to a gene: 11. The germline V gene encodes CDR1 LNHNV and CDR2 YYDKDF (reference sequence). CDR3 sequence reads: CATSSFRDSQNSNQPQHF. The CDR3 DNA reads as TGTGCCACCAGCAGCTTCCGGGACAGCCAAAATAGCAATCAGCCCCAGCATTTT.

This rearrangement joins TRBV28 to TRBJ1-2; no firm D call. Germline V gene data show CDR1 as MDHEN and CDR2 as SYDVKM. The V gene lost 6 bases and the J gene lost 8 bases, with 22 bases spanning the gap. The CDR3 runs 15 residues. CDR3 loop: CASSPGSVVERGYTF. The CDR3 bases are TGTGCCAGCAGCCCCGGGTCGGTAGTTGAACGAGGCTACACCTTC.

The V call is TRBV7-9, the J call TRBJ1-2; no clear D gene. Germline-derived CDR1 and CDR2 are SEHNR and FQNEAQ (reference sequence). Trimming pared 2 bases from V and 2 bases from J, leaving 12 bases between. The CDR3 contains 15 residues. CDR3 residues: CASSLRGSANYGYTF. The CDR3 DNA sequence: TGTGCCAGCAGCTTAAGAGGGAGTGCCAACTATGGCTACACCTTC.

The chain has TRBV24-1 and TRBJ1-2; 8 bases are shared with TRBD1. After removal of 3 bases from V and 4 bases from J, the junction contained 12 bases not matched to a gene. This CDR3 has 17 residues. Looked up from germline, CDR1 is KGHDR and CDR2 is SFDVKD. For the CDR3, the DNA is TGTGCCACCAGTGATCTTAAACCGGGACAGGTTTTCTATGGCTACACCTTC. Protein sequence: CATSDLKPGQVFYGYTF.

The V and J genes are TRBV24-1 and TRBJ2-3, with 10 bases fitting TRBD2. V dropped 0 bases and J dropped 5; count of bases not matched to a gene: 7. Germline values: CDR1 KGHDR, CDR2 SFDVKD. The CDR3 loop spans 17 amino acids. The CDR3 protein is CATSDLERGGLRDTQYF. The CDR3 nucleotides are TGTGCCACCAGTGATTTGGAGCGGGGGGGCCTCAGAGATACGCAGTATTTT.

This chain joins TRBV5-1 and TRBJ2-3; D perhaps matches TRBD2 (5 bases). V gave up 4 bases and J gave up 2 bases, with 23 bases separating them. The length of the CDR3 is 18 residues. Germline values: CDR1 SGHRS, CDR2 YFSETQ. Written as DNA, the CDR3 is TGCGCCAGCAGCCGCAGATCGCGGACTGTCGTCTCCACAGATACGCAGTATTTT. Its protein is CASSRRSRTVVSTDTQYF.

This clone was found a few times. The chain recombines TRBV19 with TRBJ1-5; 8 bases match TRBD1. In germline, CDR1 is LNHDA, CDR2 SQIVND (reference sequence). The CDR3 has 19 amino acids. V shed 4 bases and J 3 bases; nucleotides not matched to a gene: 17. Here the CDR3 DNA reads TGTGCCAGTAGTAACAACACCCCCGGCCACAGGGGGACCAATCAGCCCCAGCATTTT. This gives the protein CASSNNTPGHRGTNQPQHF. Filled out from reference TRBV19 and TRBJ1-5, the complete variable domain reads DGGITQSPKYLFRKEGQNVTLSCEQNLNHDAMYWYRQDPGQGLRLIYYSQIVNDFQKGDIAEGYSVSREKKESFPLTVTSAQKNPTAFYLCASSNNTPGHRGTNQPQHFGDGTRLSIL.

The chain employs TRBV4-1 and TRBJ2-2, with 9 nucleotides matching TRBD1. The J segment lost 0 bases and the V segment lost 4 bases, leaving 3 bases of the junction unmatched. This CDR3 is 16 amino acids long. Germline assignment: CDR1 MGHRA and CDR2 YSYEKL. CDR3 DNA sequence: TGCGCCAGCAGCCCGGGACAGGGAGCGAACACCGGGGAGCTGTTTTTT. Translating it yields CASSPGQGANTGELFF.

The V call is TRBV12-3 or TRBV12-4, the J call TRBJ2-7; TRBD2 might be the D (5 bases). The germline V and J ends were trimmed by 6 bases and 6 bases, with 12 bases remaining between them. The CDR3 extends over 12 amino acids. CDR3 nucleotides: TGTGCCAGCAGCTTCACTAGGGCCGAGCAGTACTTC. Translated, it gives CASSFTRAEQYF.

This CDR3 is CASSLDVSQETQYF. The CDR3 region has the DNA TGTGCCAGCAGCTTAGATGTGTCACAAGAGACCCAGTACTTC. This chain connects TRBV7-9 to TRBJ2-5; D is unresolved. The germline CDR1 and CDR2 sequences are SEHNR and FQNEAQ (reference sequence). Trimming shortened V by 1 base and J by 2 bases, and 8 bases separated the two germline ends. This CDR3 has 14 residues.

This clone came up once. The chain recombines TRBV5-4 with TRBJ1-1, with TRBD1 matching 7 bases. The V gene's germline CDR1 is SGHNT and CDR2 YYREEE (reference sequence). This CDR3 contains 16 residues. After removal of 4 bases from V and 0 bases from J, the junction contained 9 bases not matched to a gene. This CDR3 is CASSLDRSNMNTEAFF. CDR3 DNA sequence: TGTGCCAGCAGCCTGGACAGGTCCAACATGAACACTGAAGCTTTCTTT.

Remarks on this clone: At the DNA level, this CDR3 is encoded by other sequences in the same sample as well. This chain links TRBV3-1 (or the pseudogene TRBV3-2) with TRBJ1-1; D ambiguous. CDR1 LGHDT and CDR2 YNNKEL come from the germline V gene (reference sequence). Trimming removed 4 bases at V and 0 bases at J, with 9 bases between. The CDR3 consists of 14 residues. The CDR3 protein is CASSPTRLNTEAFF. In nucleotides, the CDR3 is TGTGCCAGCAGCCCGACGCGGCTGAACACTGAAGCTTTCTTT.

This chain joins TRBV2 and TRBJ1-2; perhaps TRBD1 as D (6 bases). The length of the CDR3 is 13 residues. The V end lost 6 bases, the J end lost 3 bases, and 11 bases lay between the germline ends. Germline-derived CDR1 and CDR2 are SNHLY and FYNNEI. CDR3 protein: CASRTGPDYGYTF. CDR3 DNA sequence: TGTGCCAGCAGAACAGGGCCTGACTATGGCTACACCTTC.

CDR3 protein: CASSLIGTVNTGELFF. CDR3 DNA sequence: TGTGCCAGTAGTTTGATAGGGACAGTTAACACCGGGGAGCTGTTTTTT. V is TRBV19 and J is TRBJ2-2; 7 bases align to TRBD1. The V gene's germline CDR1 is LNHDA and CDR2 SQIVND (reference sequence). The CDR3 has 16 residues. J lost 2 bases, V lost 5 bases, and 8 bases had no gene match.

Written as DNA, the CDR3 is TGTGCCAGCAGCTCAGGGACAGGGGTGAACACTGAAGCTTTCTTT. Protein product: CASSSGTGVNTEAFF. The chain is built from TRBV7-9 and TRBJ1-1; 10 bases map to TRBD1. Germline V gives CDR1 SEHNR, CDR2 FQNEAQ (reference sequence). CDR3 length: 15 residues. Germline trimming cut 4 bases from V and 0 bases from J; bases unmatched to any gene: 2.

This chain joins TRBV4-3 and TRBJ2-1; the D gene is possibly TRBD2 (6 bases). Trimming stripped 1 base from V and 1 base from J, with 11 bases between. Germline CDR1 is LGHNA and CDR2 is YSLEER. The CDR3 contains 16 residues. CDR3: CASSQATRGSYNEQFF. CDR3 DNA sequence: TGCGCCAGCAGCCAAGCGACTAGAGGATCCTACAATGAGCAGTTCTTC.

J is TRBJ1-1 and V is TRBV12-5; D unclear. Germline assignment: CDR1 LGHNT and CDR2 FRNRAP. There are 13 residues in the CDR3. V was trimmed by 3 bases and J by 1 base, leaving 6 bases between them. CDR3 DNA: TGTGCTAGTGGTTTCCGGGAGAACACTGAAGCTTTCTTT. Protein: CASGFRENTEAFF.

This sequence joins TRBV2 and TRBJ1-6; unclear D gene. Germline assignment: CDR1 SNHLY and CDR2 FYNNEI. Trimming took 5 bases from V and 10 from J, leaving 15 bases between them. This CDR3 has 14 residues. The CDR3 DNA sequence: TGTGCCAGCAGTCTACGGGAGGGTCCCTCACCCCTCCACTTT. Amino acid sequence: CASSLREGPSPLHF.

This clone was observed a few times. The genes are TRBV6-5 and TRBJ2-2; D is possibly TRBD1 (5 bases). This CDR3 contains 14 residues. Germline V CDR1 and CDR2: MNHEY, SVGAGI. Trimming pared 6 bases from V and 7 bases from J, leaving 15 bases between. For the CDR3, the DNA is TGTGCCAGCAGAAACGTACAGGACCTCGGGGAGCTGTTTTTT. This gives the protein CASRNVQDLGELFF.

This sequence joins TRBV6-2 or TRBV6-3 and TRBJ1-2; D uncertain. The V end lost 6 bases, the J end lost 4 bases, and 9 bases lay between the germline ends. Per germline, CDR1 MNHEY and CDR2 SVGEGT. This CDR3 comprises 12 residues. The CDR3 region has the DNA TGTGCCAGCAGCCAACGGAGCTATGGCTACACCTTC. Translated, it gives CASSQRSYGYTF.